Listed below are T cell receptor beta chains from one sample, sequenced in a study of T-cell memory formation after mild COVID-19. One entry per CDR3 protein results from TCRdb running MiXCR on the 5' RACE reads. The sample consists of roughly 400,000 distinct CDR3 sequences, 15% to 20% of them appearing once. Sequences were obtained from PBMCs or a T cell subset sorted from them (not recorded which). The receptor set was obtained from a man between 18 and 35 years old who had mild COVID-19 (a few samples of this study predate the infection). Cell type and time point are not known. Both conserved end residues are part of each CDR3. The D gene is left open where the match is weak. Clone sizes are given selectively: once, few, many, or a class where the clone is expanded.

>TRBD2|TRBV5-1|TRBJ2-3|.
CASSPVGTSGGDTQYF
TGCGCCAGCAGCCCTGTCGGGACTAGCGGGGGGGATACGCAGTATTTT
>TRBD1|TRBV2|TRBJ1-1|.
CASSTGGPNTEAFF
TGTGCCAGCAGTACAGGGGGCCCGAACACTGAAGCTTTCTTT
>.|TRBV10-2|TRBJ1-6|many
CASRRGGNSPLHF
TGCGCCAGCCGAAGGGGGGGGAATTCACCCCTCCACTTT
>.|TRBV7-3|TRBJ2-2|.
CASSFVAGPTGELFF
TGTGCCAGCAGCTTTGTGGCGGGACCCACCGGGGAGCTGTTTTTT
>TRBD2|TRBV9|TRBJ2-3|few
CASSVAGGGATYSYTQYF
TGTGCCAGCAGCGTAGCTGGCGGGGGGGCAACCTACTCTTATACGCAGTATTTT
>.|TRBV5-1|TRBJ2-2|few
CASSLTGKTGELFF
TGCGCCAGCAGCTTGACAGGGAAGACCGGGGAGCTGTTTTTT
>.|TRBV27|TRBJ1-5|.
CASSFHGNQPQHF
TGTGCCAGCAGTTTTCACGGAAATCAGCCCCAGCATTTT
>.|TRBV20-1|TRBJ1-1|.
CSARGLGGTEAFF
TGCAGTGCTAGAGGGCTGGGAGGGACTGAAGCTTTCTTT
>.|TRBV5-4|TRBJ2-5|.
CASSSDQGVQETQYF
TGTGCCAGCAGCTCCGACCAGGGAGTCCAAGAGACCCAGTACTTC
>.|TRBV27|TRBJ1-1|many
CASSLSRNTEAFF
TGTGCCAGCAGTTTATCGCGGAACACTGAAGCTTTCTTT
>.|TRBV7-9|TRBJ2-6|.
CASSSLGQSSGANVLTF
TGTGCCAGCAGCTCCCTCGGACAGTCCTCTGGGGCCAACGTCCTGACTTTC
>.|TRBV20-1|TRBJ1-1|.
CSAPGPGNTEAFF
TGCAGTGCTCCGGGACCGGGGAACACTGAAGCTTTCTTT
>TRBD1|TRBV7-9|TRBJ1-1|.
CASSSRQGLGTEAFF
TGTGCCAGCAGCTCCCGACAGGGACTGGGCACTGAAGCTTTCTTT
>TRBD1|TRBV3-1|TRBJ2-4|many
CASSLGTGIAKNIQYF
TGTGCCAGCAGCCTCGGGACAGGGATAGCCAAAAACATTCAGTACTTC
>TRBD1|TRBV29-1|TRBJ2-5|few
CSVDDVPRDRRQETQYF
TGCAGCGTTGACGACGTGCCCCGGGACAGAAGACAAGAGACCCAGTACTTC
>TRBD2|TRBV12-3/TRBV12-4|TRBJ2-3|many
CASISGGSTDTQYF
TGTGCCAGCATCAGCGGGGGGAGCACAGATACGCAGTATTTT
>TRBD1|TRBV7-9|TRBJ2-7|.
CASTSLGQLLYEQYF
TGTGCCAGCACCAGCTTGGGACAGCTACTCTACGAGCAGTACTTC
>.|TRBV20-1|TRBJ1-5|.
CSADHPGEPQHF
TGCAGTGCTGACCACCCGGGGGAGCCCCAGCATTTT
>.|TRBV27|TRBJ1-4|.
CASRRAVANEKLFF
TGTGCCAGCCGCCGAGCGGTAGCTAATGAAAAACTGTTTTTT
>.|TRBV7-9|TRBJ1-2|.
CASSLRAEEGYTF
TGTGCCAGCAGCTTAAGGGCCGAGGAGGGCTACACCTTC
>.|TRBV10-1|TRBJ2-3|many
CASSEFPPGSDRTQYF
TGCGCCAGCAGTGAGTTCCCGCCGGGATCAGACCGTACGCAGTATTTT
>.|TRBV7-2|TRBJ2-5|few
CASSYQTGDGTQYF
TGTGCCAGCAGCTACCAGACAGGCGACGGGACCCAGTACTTC
>.|TRBV7-2|TRBJ1-3|few
CASSRGPSGNTIYF
TGTGCCAGCAGTCGGGGTCCCTCTGGAAACACCATATATTTT
>TRBD1|TRBV5-5|TRBJ2-7|.
CASSSRQGLLAYEQYF
TGTGCCAGCAGCAGTCGACAGGGCTTACTCGCGTACGAGCAGTACTTC
>.|TRBV6-5|TRBJ1-1|few
CASSYRGRATEAFF
TGTGCCAGCAGTTACCGGGGGCGGGCCACTGAAGCTTTCTTT
>.|TRBV25-1|TRBJ1-2|.
CASSSPVASSWSGYTF
TGTGCCAGCAGTTCCCCTGTGGCCAGTTCCTGGAGTGGCTACACCTTC
>.|TRBV7-2|TRBJ2-5|few
CASSPNTGLRETQYF
TGTGCCAGCAGCCCGAATACGGGGTTACGAGAGACCCAGTACTTC
>.|TRBV9|TRBJ2-7|.
CASSPEGGLGYYEQYF
TGTGCCAGCAGCCCCGAGGGGGGGCTTGGGTACTACGAGCAGTACTTC
>.|TRBV5-4|TRBJ2-3|.
CASSSKRGTDTQYF
TGTGCCAGCAGCTCCAAACGAGGAACAGATACGCAGTATTTT
>.|TRBV7-9|TRBJ1-2|.
CASSLLTALYGYTF
TGTGCCAGCAGCTTACTGACAGCCCTCTATGGCTACACCTTC
>.|TRBV11-2|TRBJ1-4|.
CASSLAGRTNEKLFF
TGTGCCAGCAGCTTAGCCGGCAGGACGAATGAAAAACTGTTTTTT
>.|TRBV6-2/TRBV6-3|TRBJ2-1|few
CASSYSGREQFF
TGTGCCAGCAGTTACTCCGGACGTGAGCAGTTCTTC
>.|TRBV6-6|TRBJ1-5|.
CASSYGGLGVPQHF
TGTGCCAGCAGTTACGGGGGGCTCGGTGTACCCCAGCATTTT
>TRBD2|TRBV27|TRBJ2-5|.
CASSPQGLAGGYVKTQYF
TGTGCCAGCAGCCCGCAGGGACTAGCGGGGGGGTATGTTAAGACCCAGTACTTC
>.|TRBV6-5|TRBJ2-2|few
CASSYGQEAGELFF
TGTGCCAGCAGTTACGGACAAGAGGCCGGGGAGCTGTTTTTT
>TRBD1|TRBV2|TRBJ2-2|few
CASSGQGETGELFF
TGTGCCAGCAGTGGACAGGGGGAAACCGGGGAGCTGTTTTTT
>.|TRBV3-1|TRBJ2-1|few
CASSQGLGQGRANEQFF
TGTGCCAGCAGCCAAGGACTAGGGCAGGGGCGGGCAAATGAGCAGTTCTTC
>.|TRBV28|TRBJ1-4|.
CASDAGREKLFF
TGTGCCAGCGACGCAGGGCGGGAAAAACTGTTTTTT
>.|TRBV28|TRBJ2-5|.
CASSLQRTQYF
TGTGCCAGCAGTCTCCAGAGAACCCAGTACTTC
>.|TRBV7-6|TRBJ1-1|.
CASSKTGGGGVTEAFF
TGTGCCAGCAGTAAGACCGGGGGCGGAGGGGTCACTGAAGCTTTCTTT
>.|TRBV10-3|TRBJ1-1|.
CAISESQARAEAFF
TGTGCCATCAGTGAGTCGCAGGCAAGGGCTGAAGCTTTCTTT
>TRBD1|TRBV7-3|TRBJ2-3|.
CASSYPQGGTDTQYF
TGTGCCAGCAGCTACCCCCAGGGGGGCACAGATACGCAGTATTTT
>.|TRBV12-3/TRBV12-4|TRBJ2-3|.
CASSLVGRHDTQYF
TGTGCCAGCAGTTTAGTAGGACGGCACGATACGCAGTATTTT
>TRBD1|TRBV19|TRBJ2-2|.
CASRDRDRDTGELFF
TGTGCCAGTAGAGACCGGGACAGGGACACCGGGGAGCTGTTTTTT
>TRBD1|TRBV5-1|TRBJ2-7|.
CASRPTGAYEQYF
TGCGCCAGCAGACCGACAGGGGCCTACGAGCAGTACTTC
>.|TRBV15|TRBJ2-5|few
CATSRDPLIGETQYF
TGTGCCACCAGCAGAGATCCCCTGATTGGAGAGACCCAGTACTTC
>TRBD1|TRBV7-2|TRBJ2-5|.
CASSSITGDRREF
TGTGCCAGCAGCTCGATCACAGGGGACCGTAGGGAATTC
>TRBD1|TRBV7-2|TRBJ1-2|.
CASSLATGDGYTF
TGTGCCAGCAGCTTAGCGACAGGGGATGGCTACACCTTC
>TRBD2|TRBV11-2|TRBJ2-2|few
CASGGTSGTGELFF
TGTGCCAGCGGTGGGACTAGCGGGACCGGGGAGCTGTTTTTT
>TRBD2|TRBV7-6|TRBJ2-5|few
CASSAVAGGQETQYF
TGTGCCAGCAGCGCGGTAGCGGGGGGCCAAGAGACCCAGTACTTC
>.|TRBV18|TRBJ2-3|few
CATPSDSSSTDTQYF
TGTGCCACCCCATCCGACAGTTCTAGCACAGATACGCAGTATTTT
>.|TRBV3-1|TRBJ2-7|.
CASSQGTIGGQYF
TGTGCCAGCAGCCAAGGTACTATCGGGGGTCAGTACTTC
>TRBD1|TRBV12-3/TRBV12-4|TRBJ2-7|few
CASSFWDRVNEQYF
TGTGCCAGCAGTTTCTGGGACAGGGTCAACGAGCAGTACTTC
>TRBD2|TRBV7-9|TRBJ2-1|few
CASSLRLAGGPREQFF
TGTGCCAGCAGCTTACGACTAGCGGGGGGGCCCCGTGAGCAGTTCTTC
>TRBD2|TRBV7-2|TRBJ2-3|.
CASKLKRRLAGTTDTQYF
TGTGCCAGCAAACTAAAGCGCCGTCTAGCGGGGACCACAGATACGCAGTATTTT